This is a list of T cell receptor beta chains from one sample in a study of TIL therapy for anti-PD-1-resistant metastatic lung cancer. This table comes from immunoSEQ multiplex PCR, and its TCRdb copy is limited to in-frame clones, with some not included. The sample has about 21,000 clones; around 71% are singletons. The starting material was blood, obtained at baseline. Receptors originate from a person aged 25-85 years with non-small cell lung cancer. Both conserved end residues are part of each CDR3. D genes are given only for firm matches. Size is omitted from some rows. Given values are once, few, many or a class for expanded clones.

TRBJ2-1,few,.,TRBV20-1,CSATRGEQFF,TGCAGTGCAACCCGCGGTGAGCAGTTCTTC
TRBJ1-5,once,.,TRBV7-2,CASSLANQPQHF,TGTGCCAGCAGCTTAGCGAATCAGCCCCAGCATTTT
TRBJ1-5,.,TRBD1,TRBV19,CASSEWTGNNQPQHF,TGTGCCAGTAGTGAGTGGACAGGCAACAATCAGCCCCAGCATTTT
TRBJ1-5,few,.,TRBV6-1,CASSEDGGGHSNQPQHF,TGTGCCAGCAGTGAAGATGGTGGGGGGCATAGCAATCAGCCCCAGCATTTT
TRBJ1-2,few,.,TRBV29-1,CSVEDADRQNYGYTF,TGCAGCGTTGAAGACGCAGACAGACAGAACTATGGCTACACCTTC
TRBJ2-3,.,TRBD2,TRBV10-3,CAISALAGGPATDTQYF,TGTGCCATCAGTGCTCTCGCGGGAGGTCCTGCCACAGATACGCAGTATTTT
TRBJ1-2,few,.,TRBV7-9,CASSLNRAGDGYTF,TGTGCCAGCAGCTTAAATCGGGCAGGGGATGGCTACACCTTC
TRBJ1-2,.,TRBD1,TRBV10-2,CASSAGTGGSIPYGYTF,TGCGCCAGCAGTGCCGGGACAGGGGGCTCTATTCCCTATGGCTACACCTTC
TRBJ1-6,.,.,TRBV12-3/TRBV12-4,CASSLFPGVFHF,TGTGCCAGCAGTTTGTTTCCAGGGGTTTTCCACTTT
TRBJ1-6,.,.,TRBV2,CASSDSGFGSIPLHF,TGTGCCAGCTCTGACAGCGGATTCGGGAGTATACCCCTCCACTTT
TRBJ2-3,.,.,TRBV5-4,CASSSGGGTDTQYF,TGTGCCAGCAGCTCCGGAGGGGGCACAGATACGCAGTATTTT
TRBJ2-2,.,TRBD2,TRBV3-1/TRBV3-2,CASSLRTSGRNTGELFF,TGTGCCAGCAGCCTCAGGACTAGCGGGAGGAACACCGGGGAGCTGTTTTTT
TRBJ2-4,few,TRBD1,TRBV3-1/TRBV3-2,CASSRRTGEAKNIQYF,TGTGCCAGCAGCCGCCGCACAGGGGAGGCCAAAAACATTCAGTACTTC
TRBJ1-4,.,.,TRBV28,CASRSQGGSNEKLFF,TGTGCCAGCAGATCCCAGGGAGGGTCTAATGAAAAACTGTTTTTT
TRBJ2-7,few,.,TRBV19,CASSIAAGTYEQYF,TGTGCCAGTAGTATAGCGGCAGGCACCTACGAGCAGTACTTC
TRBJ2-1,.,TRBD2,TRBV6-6,CASTSLAGVNEQFF,TGTGCCAGCACTAGTCTAGCGGGAGTCAATGAGCAGTTCTTC
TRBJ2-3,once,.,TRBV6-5,CASSYSPRQRTDTQYF,TGTGCCAGCAGTTACTCTCCGAGACAGCGCACAGATACGCAGTATTTT
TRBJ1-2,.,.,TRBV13,CASSLDISNYGYTF,TGTGCCAGCAGCTTGGACATCTCTAACTATGGCTACACCTTC
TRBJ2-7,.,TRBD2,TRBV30,CAWSAGLAGIYEQYF,TGTGCCTGGAGTGCCGGACTAGCGGGAATCTACGAGCAGTACTTC
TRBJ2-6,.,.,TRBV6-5,CASDRALAGANVLTF,TGTGCCAGCGATAGGGCACTCGCTGGGGCCAACGTCCTGACTTTC
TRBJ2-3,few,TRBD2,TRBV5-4,CASSSGLASTDTQYF,TGTGCCAGCAGCTCGGGACTAGCGAGCACAGATACGCAGTATTTT
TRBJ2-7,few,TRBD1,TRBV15,CATSRGGTGVGEQYF,TGTGCCACCAGCAGAGGTGGGACAGGGGTTGGCGAGCAGTACTTC
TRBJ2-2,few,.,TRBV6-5,CASSYGRTGELFF,TGTGCCAGCAGTTACGGGAGGACCGGGGAGCTGTTTTTT
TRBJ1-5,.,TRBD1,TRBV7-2,CASSFTGGRQPQHF,TGTGCCAGCAGCTTTACAGGGGGGCGGCAGCCCCAGCATTTT
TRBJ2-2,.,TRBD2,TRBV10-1,CASTGTSGGTGELFF,TGCGCCAGCACCGGGACTAGCGGGGGAACCGGGGAGCTGTTTTTT
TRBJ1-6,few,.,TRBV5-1,CASSLEGTPVNSPLHF,TGCGCCAGCAGCTTGGAGGGGACGCCAGTTAATTCACCCCTCCACTTT
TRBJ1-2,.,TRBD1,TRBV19,CAAAGGGSSYGYTF,TGTGCCGCAGCAGGAGGGGGCTCATCCTATGGCTACACCTTC
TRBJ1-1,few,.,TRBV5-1,CASSSFAGGGTEAFF,TGCGCCAGCAGCTCTTTCGCGGGGGGAGGCACTGAAGCTTTCTTT
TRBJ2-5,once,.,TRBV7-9,CASSLGRRYLPAYQETQYF,TGTGCCAGCAGCTTAGGGAGAAGATATCTCCCCGCTTACCAAGAGACCCAGTACTTC
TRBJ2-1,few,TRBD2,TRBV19,CASSISGGGALNEQFF,TGTGCCAGTAGTATTTCTGGCGGGGGGGCCTTAAATGAGCAGTTCTTC
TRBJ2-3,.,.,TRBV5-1,CASTPQRDLLGSTDTQYF,TGCGCCAGCACCCCTCAGCGTGACCTCCTGGGGAGCACAGATACGCAGTATTTT
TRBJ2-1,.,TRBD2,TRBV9,CASSARSTSGSENEQFF,TGTGCCAGCAGCGCAAGATCGACTAGCGGGAGTGAAAATGAGCAGTTCTTC
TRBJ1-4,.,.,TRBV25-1,CASSDIVPGEKLFF,TGTGCCAGCAGTGACATTGTACCTGGTGAAAAACTGTTTTTT
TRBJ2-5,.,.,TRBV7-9,CASSSPVAWETQYF,TGTGCCAGCAGCTCCCCCGTTGCGTGGGAGACCCAGTACTTC
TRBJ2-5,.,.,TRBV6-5,CASSNSDQETQYF,TGTGCCAGCAGTAACTCCGACCAAGAGACCCAGTACTTC
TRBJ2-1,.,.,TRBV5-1,CASRINSYNEQFF,TGCGCCAGCAGGATAAACTCCTACAATGAGCAGTTCTTC
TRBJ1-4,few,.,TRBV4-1,CASSPPWRVKKLTNEKLFF,TGCGCCAGCAGCCCTCCCTGGAGGGTGAAGAAGCTAACTAATGAAAAACTGTTTTTT
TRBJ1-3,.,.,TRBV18,CASSPLGQGGGNTIYF,TGTGCCAGCTCACCACTGGGGCAGGGCGGCGGAAACACCATATATTTT
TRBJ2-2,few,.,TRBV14,CASSPRIGPGELFF,TGTGCCAGCAGCCCCAGAATAGGACCAGGGGAGCTGTTTTTT
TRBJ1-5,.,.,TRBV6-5,CASSIRDGNQPQHF,TGTGCCAGCAGCATCCGGGACGGCAATCAGCCCCAGCATTTT
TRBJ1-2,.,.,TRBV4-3,CASSQDRSTAYGYTF,TGCGCCAGCAGCCAAGATCGGTCGACCGCCTATGGCTACACCTTC
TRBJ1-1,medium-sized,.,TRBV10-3,CATNGQQNTEAFF,TGTGCCACCAACGGACAGCAGAACACTGAAGCTTTCTTT